The source of this T cell receptor (beta chain) is a study of blood T cells in healthy people across ages. Study observations and caveats: When set beside aged donors, long-lived donors presented more naive CD4+ cells and higher diversity. Shifts in expanded clonotypes may have been confounded by donor CMV status, which was unknown.

Points on this clonotype: Its target is not known.

For the second PCR, which ran for 7 to 11 cycles, a sample-barcoded 5' primer and a J-beta primer mix were used. Any given sample supplied a minimum of 3 million CDR3-containing paired-end reads. Each CDR3 protein gets one entry after TCRdb re-called the 5' RACE reads with MiXCR. Of about 690,000 distinct CDR3 sequences listed, around 38% were seen once; the top ten hold around 30%. Each sample had at least 6.5 million PBMCs isolated. Sequencing input: blood. This clonotype originated in an older man in good health.

Here the CDR3 DNA reads TGTGCCAGCACCTCCCAGAAGCACGAGCAGTACTTC. Protein sequence: CASTSQKHEQYF. The J gene is TRBJ2-5, the V gene TRBV6-2 or TRBV6-3, with D unclear. The assigned J gene may be wrong: the sequence end matches TRBJ2-7 better. Germline CDR1 is MNHEY and CDR2 is SVGEGT. This CDR3 is built from 12 residues.